The sequence of this TCR beta chain was determined in a study of T cells in Graves' hyperthyroidism and ophthalmopathy. As for the study in general: The authors collected peripheral blood at initial diagnosis, before any treatment.

RNA transcripts yielded amplified TCR beta CDR3 regions. Researchers ran a first-round RT-PCR on the TCR CDR3 using the HTBI primer set. TCRdb reanalysed the multiplex PCR reads using MiXCR and keeps one entry per CDR3 protein. The sample contains roughly 200,000 distinct CDR3 sequences, 17% of which appear only once. This receptor was taken from a woman aged 45-65 years with Graves' hyperthyroidism. Sequenced: blood.

The CDR3 reads CSAATGTTNEQFF. CDR3 nucleotides: TGCAGTGCTGCTACCGGGACAACCAATGAGCAGTTCTTC. This chain joins TRBV20-1 and TRBJ2-1; D may be TRBD1 (6 bases). Germline CDR1 and CDR2: DFQATT and SNEGSKA (reference sequence). The length of the CDR3 is 13 residues. V was pared by 5 bases and J by 6 bases, with 14 bases between.